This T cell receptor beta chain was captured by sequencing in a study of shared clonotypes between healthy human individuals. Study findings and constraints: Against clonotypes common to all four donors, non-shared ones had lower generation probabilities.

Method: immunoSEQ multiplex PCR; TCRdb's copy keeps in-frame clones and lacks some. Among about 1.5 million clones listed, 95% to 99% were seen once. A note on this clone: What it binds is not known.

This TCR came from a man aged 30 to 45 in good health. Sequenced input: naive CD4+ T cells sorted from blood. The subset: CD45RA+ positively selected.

CDR3 amino acids: CASSKRTGTANQPQHF. As DNA, the CDR3 is TGTGCCAGCAGTAAGCGTACCGGGACAGCAAATCAGCCCCAGCATTTT. The V and J genes are TRBV27 and TRBJ1-5, with 7 bases matching TRBD1. J was trimmed by 4 bases and V by 5 bases; bases with no gene match: 11. Germline CDR1 and CDR2: MNHEY and SMNVEV (reference sequence). This CDR3 contains 16 residues.